This T cell receptor beta chain was sequenced in a study of T-cell reconstitution after alpha-beta-depleted transplantation in children. Findings and caveats of the study: There were some patients whose high TCRbeta diversity at day 60 came from surviving recipient T cells and thymic progenitors.

The CDR3 has 15 residues. The V gene end was trimmed by 6 bases and the J gene end by 7 bases; junction bases not matched to a gene: 11. In germline, CDR1 is ENHRY, CDR2 SYGVKD. This clonotype has ten or more counts. Its antigen is not identified. Preparation of the TCRbeta library was carried out with unique molecular identifiers. Each CDR3 protein gets one entry after TCRdb re-called the PCR reads with MiXCR. The sample includes 450,000 to 600,000 distinct CDR3 sequences, 10% to 15% of them seen just once. The chain recombines TRBV10-3 with TRBJ1-1; 10 nucleotides match TRBD1. Sequencing used PBMCs, mostly from graft donor cells, obtained 360 days after TCRalphabeta/CD19-depleted stem cell transplant. This clonotype was obtained from a male patient aged 10 to 17 who had a stem cell transplant for acute myeloid leukemia, so the T cells may come from the graft donor. CDR3 residues: CAIRSGQGIAIEAFF. The CDR3 coding sequence is TGTGCCATCAGGTCGGGACAGGGGATAGCGATTGAAGCTTTCTTT.